The clone carrying this T cell receptor (delta chain) was detected once. Its antigen is not identified. This entry comes from a study of Vδ1+ human thymocytes. The CDR3 has 22 amino acids. Unmatched junction bases numbered 21, after V lost 3 bases and J lost 1 base. CDR1 TSWWSYY and CDR2 QGS come from the germline V gene. Findings and caveats of the study: Thymic TRG and TRD repertoires appeared highly polyclonal.

Sequences come from RNA converted to cDNA by reverse transcription. Multiplex PCR used pooled V-gene forward primers and a constant-region reverse primer to amplify CDR3s. TCRdb re-called clones from the multiplex PCR reads using CATT. This table holds some 54,000 delta-chain clones, around 15% found once. The V gene is TRDV1, the J gene TRDJ1; 12 nucleotides line up with TRDD3. The clonotype comes from a boy less than two years old who had congenital heart surgery. Material: Vdelta1+ gamma-delta thymocytes from the thymus. Subset: FACS-sorted CD3+ TCRalphabeta- TCRVdelta1+ TCRVdelta2- thymocytes. CDR3 region: CALGEVSYVPLLGDTFTDKLIF. The CDR3 region has the DNA TGTGCTCTTGGGGAGGTTTCCTACGTACCTTTACTGGGGGATACCTTCACCGATAAACTCATCTTT.